Below are 26 T cell receptor beta chains sequenced from a single sample in a study of blood T cell repertoires in COVID-19. Here immunoSEQ multiplex PCR was the method, and the copy in TCRdb shows in-frame clones only, minus some. The top ten clones hold approximately 3% of a sample with approximately 200,000 clones, roughly 83% of them seen once. The sequenced sample was PBMCs or T cells enriched from blood (not recorded which). These receptors were collected from a woman aged 25 to 45 who had recovered from COVID-19.

The chain links TRBV11-2 to TRBJ1-2; TRBD1 agrees at 8 bases. After removal of 5 bases from V and 7 bases from J, the junction contained 12 bases not matched to a gene. CDR3 length equals 15 residues. Germline values: CDR1 SGHAT, CDR2 FQNNGV. CDR3 loop: CASSATGGSLSGYTF. The CDR3 coding sequence is TGTGCCAGCAGCGCAACAGGGGGGAGTTTGAGTGGCTACACCTTC. The full variable domain, with the rest looked up from reference TRBV11-2 and TRBJ1-2, is EAGVAQSPRYKIIEKRQSVAFWCNPISGHATLYWYQQILGQGPKLLIQFQNNGVVDDSQLPKDRFSAERLKGVDSTLKIQPAKLEDSAVYLCASSATGGSLSGYTFGSGTRLTVV.

This rearrangement joins TRBV2 to TRBJ1-5; tentatively, D is TRBD1 (6 bases). V lost 7 bases, J lost 0 bases, and 10 bases lay in between. CDR1 is SNHLY and CDR2 is FYNNEI in the germline V gene. The CDR3 runs to 14 residues. The CDR3 here is CASKMDSSNQPQHF. The CDR3 DNA reads as TGTGCCAGCAAGATGGACAGTAGCAATCAGCCCCAGCATTTT.

The gene calls are TRBV19 and TRBJ1-1; D may be TRBD1 (6 bases). Germline V gives CDR1 LNHDA, CDR2 SQIVND (reference sequence). CDR3 size: 14 residues. V lost 8 bases and J lost 1, with 14 bases in between. CDR3 DNA: TGTGCCAGTTCCCCGGACAGTACGAACACTGAAGCTTTCTTT. Its protein is CASSPDSTNTEAFF.

The CDR3, as DNA: TGTGCCAGCAGCCCCAGCCGGGATTTAACTTTGCCCAATGAGCAGTTCTTC. Translation: CASSPSRDLTLPNEQFF. The V and J genes are TRBV14 and TRBJ2-1; possibly TRBD2 for D (5 bases). This CDR3 region has 17 residues. V was trimmed by 4 bases and J by 6 bases, leaving 22 bases between them. Germline CDR1 is SGHDN and CDR2 is FVKESK. Full variable domain (missing parts from reference TRBV14 and TRBJ2-1): EAGVTQFPSHSVIEKGQTVTLRCDPISGHDNLYWYRRVMGKEIKFLLHFVKESKQDESGMPNNRFLAERTGGTYSTLKVQPAELEDSGVYFCASSPSRDLTLPNEQFFGPGTRLTVL.

The chain employs TRBV5-5 and TRBJ1-2, with D perhaps TRBD1 (5 bases). Trimming took off 4 bases at V and 2 bases at J, with 9 bases between the two ends. CDR3 length: 13 amino acids. The V gene's germline CDR1 is SGHKS and CDR2 YYEKEE (reference sequence). The CDR3 protein is CASSRDSNYGYTF. The CDR3 DNA is TGTGCCAGCAGCCGGGACTCGAACTATGGCTACACCTTC.

The genes are TRBV10-3 and TRBJ2-1, with TRBD2 matching 7 bases. Per the germline V gene, CDR1 is ENHRY and CDR2 is SYGVKD. J was trimmed by 7 bases and V by 3 bases; bases with no gene match: 6. The CDR3 has 14 amino acids. The DNA of the CDR3 is TGTGCCATCAGTGACGTGGGGACTAAGAATGAGCAGTTCTTC. Its protein is CAISDVGTKNEQFF.

The sample holds a few counts of this clone. The rearrangement links TRBV28 to TRBJ1-1, with D possibly matching TRBD1 (5 bases). The V and J ends lost 1 base and 0 bases respectively, with 9 bases between them. The CDR3 contains 15 residues. Germline assignment: CDR1 MDHEN and CDR2 SYDVKM. CDR3 sequence (DNA): TGTGCCAGCAGTTTATCAGGGTCGCTGAACACTGAAGCTTTCTTT. It specifies CASSLSGSLNTEAFF.

The gene calls are TRBV30 and TRBJ1-6; 9 bases agree with TRBD1. The germline V gene has CDR1 GTSNPN and CDR2 SVGIG (reference sequence). With V trimmed by 0 bases and J by 8 bases, 2 bases remained unmatched. The CDR3 contains 14 residues. As DNA, the CDR3 is TGTGCCTGGAGTGTACGGGACAGGGATTCACCCCTCCACTTT. The encoded protein is CAWSVRDRDSPLHF.

Comment on this clone: One end of the junction varies from germline; a read error may be responsible. The CDR3 is CASSRDRGTGAFF. CDR3 sequence (DNA): TGTGCCAGCAGCCGTGACAGAGGGACTGGAGCTTTCTTT. The chain carries TRBV11-2 and TRBJ1-1; a weak D match, TRBD1 (5 bases). The CDR3 loop spans 13 amino acids. CDR1 is SGHAT and CDR2 is FQNNGV in the germline V gene.

This chain uses TRBV4-1 with TRBJ1-1; D remains unclear. Trimming pared 4 bases from V and 3 bases from J, leaving 9 bases between. Germline CDR1 reads MGHRA; CDR2 reads YSYEKL. CDR3 length: 13 amino acids. CDR3 in amino acids: CASSLGRDTEAFF. DNA for the CDR3: TGCGCCAGCAGCCTTGGCCGGGACACTGAAGCTTTCTTT.

A single count supports this clone. The chain is built from TRBV6-4 and TRBJ2-1; TRBD2 matches at 14 bases. Germline CDR1 is MRHNA and CDR2 is SNTAGT. The CDR3 sequence is 15 residues long. V was clipped by 2 bases and J by 6 bases; unmatched bases: 0. For the CDR3, the DNA is TGTGCCAGCAGTGACGGGACTAGCGGGGGCAATGAGCAGTTCTTC. Translated: CASSDGTSGGNEQFF.

There are a few counts of this clone. This chain connects TRBV29-1 to TRBJ1-2; 9 positions match TRBD1. The CDR3 has 14 residues. Trimming at V came to 2 bases and at J to 7 bases, leaving 8 bases not matched to a gene. Per germline, CDR1 SQVTM and CDR2 ANQGSEA. The CDR3 loop is CSVELGTGYRGYTF. DNA for the CDR3: TGCAGCGTTGAATTAGGGACAGGGTATCGTGGCTACACCTTC. Full variable domain (missing parts from reference TRBV29-1 and TRBJ1-2): SAVISQKPSRDICQRGTSLTIQCQVDSQVTMMFWYRQQPGQSLTLIATANQGSEATYESGFVIDKFPISRPNLTFSTLTVSNMSPEDSSIYLCSVELGTGYRGYTFGSGTRLTVV.

This sequence joins TRBV14 and TRBJ1-3, with D unresolved. The CDR3 is made up of 13 amino acids. The germline gives CDR1 SGHDN, CDR2 FVKESK. Deletions cut 1 base from V and 7 bases from J, with 8 bases between. CDR3 sequence (DNA): TGTGCCAGCAGCCAAGTCGGGGATAACACCATATATTTT. It is translated as CASSQVGDNTIYF.

The chain has TRBV5-4 and TRBJ1-1, with no clear D. This CDR3 has 15 residues. The V gene's germline CDR1 is SGHNT and CDR2 YYREEE (reference sequence). Trimming cost V 4 bases and J 0 bases, with 13 bases left between them. In DNA form, the CDR3 reads TGTGCCAGCAGCGTGAACAGCGGAATGAACACTGAAGCTTTCTTT. Translation: CASSVNSGMNTEAFF.

This rearrangement joins TRBV9 to TRBJ1-1; D is perhaps TRBD1 (6 bases). Germline assignment: CDR1 SGDLS and CDR2 YYNGEE. The CDR3 runs 15 residues. Deletions cut 4 bases from V and 0 bases from J, with 13 bases between. The CDR3 is CASSTHREMNTEAFF. The CDR3 DNA reads TGTGCCAGCAGCACCCACAGGGAAATGAACACTGAAGCTTTCTTT.

V is TRBV18 and J is TRBJ2-7; TRBD1 matches 8 bases. V lost 0 bases and J lost 3; bases outside the gene matches: 4. The CDR3 is 15 amino acids. CDR1 is KGHSH, CDR2 LQKENI, per germline. CDR3 nucleotides: TGTGCCAGCTCACCACCCCAGGGGGCTAGCTACGAGCAGTACTTC. Translated: CASSPPQGASYEQYF.

V gene TRBV11-3 combines with J gene TRBJ2-1; 11 bases fit TRBD2. V lost 1 base to trimming and J lost 7 bases; unmatched junction nucleotides: 3. There are 15 residues in the CDR3. The V gene's germline CDR1 is SGHNT and CDR2 YENEEA. The DNA for the CDR3 is TGTGCCAGCAGCTTAGGACTAGCGGGATTGAATGAGCAGTTCTTC. Translation: CASSLGLAGLNEQFF.

The chain has TRBV6-5 and TRBJ2-5; 8 nucleotides match TRBD2. Trimming took 10 bases from V and 2 from J; bases not matched to a gene: 9. The CDR3 is 14 residues long. Germline V gene lookup returns CDR1 MNHEY and CDR2 SVGAGI. Here the CDR3 DNA reads TGTGCCACTCGACCCGGGACTAGGCAAGAGACCCAGTACTTC. This translates into CATRPGTRQETQYF.

In DNA form, the CDR3 reads TGTGCCAGCAGCCCCGGTTTCGGGGAGCTGTTTTTT. It specifies CASSPGFGELFF. V gene TRBV9 combines with J gene TRBJ2-2, with D unclear. Per germline, CDR1 SGDLS and CDR2 YYNGEE. CDR3 size: 12 residues. Between the trimmed V and J ends, which lost 4 bases and 7 bases, there was a span of 8 bases.

The chain links TRBV18 to TRBJ1-4; weak D call: TRBD1 (6 bases). The CDR3 runs 15 residues. The germline V and J ends were trimmed by 5 bases and 8 bases, with 18 bases remaining between them. From germline, CDR1 is KGHSH and CDR2 LQKENI. CDR3 DNA: TGTGCCAGCTCAGCTACCACAGGGACGGGGGAAAAACTGTTTTTT. The encoded protein is CASSATTGTGEKLFF.

The genes are TRBV7-9 and TRBJ1-1; 10 bases fit TRBD1. The germline V gene has CDR1 SEHNR and CDR2 FQNEAQ (reference sequence). This CDR3 region has 19 residues. J lost 4 bases, V lost 5 bases, and 19 bases had no gene match. CDR3 amino acids: CASSPRARDRGLRGTEAFF. In nucleotides, the CDR3 is TGTGCCAGCAGCCCAAGGGCCCGGGACAGGGGACTAAGGGGCACTGAAGCTTTCTTT.

V is TRBV25-1 and J is TRBJ1-2, with unresolved D. Germline V lookup: CDR1 MGHDK, CDR2 SYGVNS. V lost 3 bases and J 8 bases, leaving 13 bases between the germline ends. This CDR3 has 13 amino acids. This chain's CDR3 is CASSDLTYSGYTF. The CDR3 bases are TGTGCCAGCAGTGACCTCACCTATTCGGGCTACACCTTC.

V usage is TRBV6-5 and J usage is TRBJ1-5, with 8 bases lining up with TRBD1. CDR1 is MNHEY and CDR2 is SVGAGI in the germline V gene. The CDR3 length is 14 residues. With V trimmed by 7 bases and J by 6 bases, 8 bases remained unmatched. CDR3 residues: CASIWSGGGQPQHF. CDR3 DNA: TGTGCCAGCATATGGTCAGGGGGCGGTCAGCCCCAGCATTTT.

V is TRBV14 and J is TRBJ2-6, with D tentatively TRBD1 (5 bases). CDR3 length: 15 residues. V was cut by 0 bases and J by 2 bases, with 5 bases left in between. Germline V CDR1 and CDR2: SGHDN, FVKESK. As DNA, the CDR3 is TGTGCCAGCAGCCAAGACAGGGCTGGGGCCAACGTCCTGACTTTC. Its protein is CASSQDRAGANVLTF.

The rearrangement joins TRBV12-3 or TRBV12-4 to TRBJ1-6; 7 nucleotides align to TRBD1. This CDR3 spans 13 amino acids. With 5 bases clipped from V and 9 bases from J, the junction kept 4 bases outside the gene matches. The CDR3 reads CASSPDRVSPLHF. The CDR3 region has the DNA TGTGCCAGCAGTCCAGACAGGGTTTCACCCCTCCACTTT.

About this clone itself: One end of the junction does not line up with germline, which may come from a read error. Additional DNA sequences in this sample encode the identical CDR3. The gene calls are TRBV12-3 or TRBV12-4 and TRBJ1-2; TRBD1 matches at 8 bases. CDR3 length: 13 amino acids. CDR3 residues: CASSRTGYGGYTF. The DNA for the CDR3 is TGTGCCAGCAGTAGGACAGGGTACGGCGGCTACACCTTT.